The rows below give T cell receptor beta chains drawn from one sample of a study of OX40 agonist ivuxolimab in advanced cancers. Here immunoSEQ multiplex PCR was the method, and the copy in TCRdb shows in-frame clones only, minus some. The table lists just over 90,000 clones, about 93% of them singletons. The specimen was CD4+ or CD8+ T cells sorted from blood, collected in a trial of the OX40 agonist ivuxolimab. The receptors originated from an adult with an advanced solid tumor such as melanoma, head and neck, liver or kidney cancer. Both conserved end residues are part of each CDR3. Fields, in order: clone size, J gene, V gene, D gene, CDR3 protein, CDR3 DNA. A D gene is named only where the DNA matches it firmly. The size of a clone is reported for some rows only, either as once, few or many, or as a class for expanded clones.

. TRBJ2-1 TRBV12-5 . CASGLVMAGLDTGEQFF TGTGCTAGTGGTTTGGTAATGGCGGGATTGGACACAGGTGAGCAGTTCTTC
. TRBJ2-2 TRBV6-5 . CASQADTGELFF TGTGCCAGTCAAGCGGATACCGGGGAGCTGTTTTTT
. TRBJ2-3 TRBV30 . CAWSEIKGDTQYF TGTGCCTGGAGTGAGATCAAGGGAGATACGCAGTATTTT
. TRBJ1-1 TRBV5-1 . CASSLEARDTEAFF TGCGCCAGCAGCTTGGAAGCACGGGACACTGAAGCTTTCTTT
. TRBJ2-7 TRBV11-3 TRBD2 CASSSNPGLPYEQYF TGTGCCAGCAGCTCAAACCCGGGACTACCTTACGAGCAGTACTTC
few TRBJ2-7 TRBV4-2 TRBD2 CASSQDLGLADHEQYF TGTGCCAGCAGCCAAGATCTAGGCCTAGCGGACCACGAGCAGTACTTC
. TRBJ2-3 TRBV15 TRBD1 CATRVQGVDTQYF TGTGCCACCAGGGTACAGGGGGTTGATACGCAGTATTTT
. TRBJ1-6 TRBV4-3 . CASSQDRNSPLHF TGCGCCAGCAGCCAAGACAGGAATTCACCCCTCCACTTT
. TRBJ2-5 TRBV30 . CAWSVGWGLGIQETQYF TGTGCCTGGAGTGTCGGTTGGGGTTTAGGGATCCAAGAGACCCAGTACTTC
. TRBJ2-7 TRBV6-1 TRBD2 CASRTSGSSYEQYF TGTGCCAGCAGGACTAGCGGGAGTTCCTACGAGCAGTACTTC
few TRBJ1-5 TRBV19 TRBD1 CATKRRQGADNQPQHF TGTGCCACCAAGAGGAGACAGGGGGCCGATAATCAGCCCCAGCATTTT
. TRBJ2-5 TRBV19 . CASSIDSSETQYF TGTGCCAGTAGTATAGATAGCAGTGAGACCCAGTACTTC
. TRBJ2-1 TRBV6-4 . CASSPGTGLYNEQFF TGTGCCAGCAGTCCTGGGACTGGACTCTACAATGAGCAGTTCTTC
. TRBJ2-2 TRBV19 . CASSSPRANTGELFF TGTGCCAGTAGTAGTCCCCGCGCGAACACCGGGGAGCTGTTTTTT
. TRBJ1-5 TRBV5-1 . CASSLVASNQPQHF TGCGCCAGCAGCTTGGTGGCTAGCAATCAGCCCCAGCATTTT
few TRBJ1-5 TRBV19 . CASMEKLDGRYSNQPQHF TGTGCCAGTATGGAGAAGTTGGACGGACGTTATAGCAATCAGCCCCAGCATTTT
. TRBJ2-1 TRBV9 TRBD2 CASRLAEGYNEQFF TGTGCCAGCAGACTAGCGGAAGGTTACAATGAGCAGTTCTTC
. TRBJ1-4 TRBV14 . CASSREAGPEGKLFF TGTGCCAGCAGCCGGGAGGCGGGGCCCGAGGGAAAACTGTTTTTT
few TRBJ2-3 TRBV7-9 TRBD2 CASSFSAGEGDTQYF TGTGCCAGCAGCTTCTCAGCGGGAGAGGGAGATACGCAGTATTTT
. TRBJ1-4 TRBV30 TRBD1 CAWNRDRGDEKLFF TGTGCCTGGAACCGGGACAGGGGGGACGAAAAACTGTTTTTT
. TRBJ2-5 TRBV5-1 . CASSKQETQYF TGCGCCAGCAGTAAACAAGAGACCCAGTACTTC
. TRBJ2-7 TRBV7-2 TRBD2 CASRVGREVYEQYF TGTGCCAGCAGGGTTGGGCGGGAGGTCTACGAGCAGTACTTC
. TRBJ1-1 TRBV6-5 . CASGREFTTEAFF TGTGCCAGCGGTAGGGAATTCACCACTGAAGCTTTCTTT
. TRBJ1-5 TRBV2 . CASSAQVNQPQHF TGTGCCAGCAGTGCTCAAGTAAATCAGCCCCAGCATTTT
once TRBJ1-4 TRBV30 . CAWSQDRATNEKLFF TGTGCCTGGAGTCAGGACAGAGCAACTAATGAAAAACTGTTTTTT
once TRBJ2-5 TRBV4-2 . CASSQSTYPGTPQETQYF TGTGCCAGCAGCCAATCGACCTATCCCGGGACACCCCAAGAGACCCAGTACTTC
once TRBJ2-1 TRBV2 . CASSGPRGNEQFF TGTGCCAGCAGTGGCCCTCGGGGGAATGAGCAGTTCTTC
. TRBJ1-4 TRBV2 . CASYTGAGGEKLFF TGTGCCAGCTACACAGGTGCCGGGGGGGAAAAACTGTTTTTT
. TRBJ2-1 TRBV7-2 TRBD1 CASSTTGTGVWGYNEQFF TGTGCCAGCAGCACAACCGGGACAGGGGTTTGGGGCTACAATGAGCAGTTCTTC
. TRBJ1-3 TRBV9 . CASSVAARSGNTIYF TGTGCCAGCAGCGTAGCGGCCAGGTCTGGAAACACCATATATTTT
few TRBJ2-1 TRBV18 TRBD2 CASLRGTSGVYNEQFF TGTGCCAGCCTACGCGGGACTAGCGGGGTCTACAATGAGCAGTTCTTC
. TRBJ2-3 TRBV19 TRBD2 CASSIRTSGTADTQYF TGTGCCAGTAGTATACGGACTAGCGGAACCGCAGATACGCAGTATTTT
. TRBJ1-2 TRBV15 . CATSRDYRPYGYTF TGTGCCACCAGCAGAGATTACAGGCCCTATGGCTACACCTTC
few TRBJ2-5 TRBV7-8 . CASSLDRGYQETQYF TGTGCCAGCAGCTTAGACCGCGGGTACCAAGAGACCCAGTACTTC
. TRBJ2-3 TRBV19 TRBD2 CASSWTSGTLFSDTQYF TGTGCCAGTAGCTGGACTAGCGGGACCTTATTCTCGGATACGCAGTATTTT
. TRBJ2-3 TRBV27 . CASSGGRVTDTQYF TGTGCCAGCAGTGGGGGCAGAGTGACAGATACGCAGTATTTT
. TRBJ2-5 TRBV6-6 TRBD2 CASSRPSGREETQYF TGTGCCAGCAGTCGTCCTAGCGGGAGGGAAGAGACCCAGTACTTC
few TRBJ2-7 TRBV7-2 TRBD2 CASRAAGLAGYEQYF TGTGCCAGCAGGGCCGCGGGACTAGCGGGCTACGAGCAGTACTTC
. TRBJ2-2 TRBV5-1 TRBD2 CASSASGMNTGELFF TGCGCCAGCAGCGCGAGCGGGATGAACACCGGGGAGCTGTTTTTT
. TRBJ2-7 TRBV2 . CASSEAGQGDRYEQYF TGTGCCAGCAGTGAAGCCGGGCAGGGTGATCGATACGAGCAGTACTTC
. TRBJ1-2 TRBV11-3 . CASSLTEANYGYTF TGTGCCAGCAGCTTGACAGAAGCTAACTATGGCTACACCTTC
. TRBJ2-7 TRBV7-2 . CASSLDYYEQYF TGTGCCAGCAGCCTAGACTACTACGAGCAGTACTTC
. TRBJ2-2 TRBV7-2 . CASSWWFGELFF TGTGCCAGCAGCTGGTGGTTCGGGGAGCTGTTTTTT
. TRBJ1-4 TRBV28 . CASISSTASKLFF TGTGCCAGCATCTCCTCTACGGCTTCAAAACTGTTTTTT
. TRBJ2-3 TRBV4-2 . CASSSEERADTQYF TGTGCCAGCAGCTCGGAGGAGCGGGCAGATACGCAGTATTTT